The rows below give T cell receptor beta chains drawn from one sample of a study of CD8 T cells in Susac syndrome. TCRdb redid the calling of the immunoSEQ multiplex PCR reads with MiXCR, one entry per CDR3 protein. The sample records roughly 120,000 distinct CDR3 sequences, roughly 94% being singletons. Sequencing used CD4+ T cells from PBMCs. Source of these receptors: a human donor in good health. The CDR3 runs from the conserved cysteine through the conserved F or W. The D gene is left open where the match is weak. The size of a clone is reported for some rows only, either as once, few or many, or as a class for expanded clones.

J	D	size	V	DNA	CDR3
TRBJ2-3	NA	NA	TRBV7-3	TGTGCCAGCAGCCCCGTGGAAACAGATACGCAGTATTTT	CASSPVETDTQYF
TRBJ2-1	TRBD2	NA	TRBV2	TGTGCCAGCAGTGAAACCCTACGGGGGGTGGGTAGCAATGAGCAGTTCTTC	CASSETLRGVGSNEQFF
TRBJ1-2	NA	NA	TRBV27	TGTGCCAGCAGTTCCAGTTTTGGCGAAAACTATGGCTACACCTTC	CASSSSFGENYGYTF
TRBJ2-7	NA	NA	TRBV5-1	TGCGCCAGCAGCTTGGGAAGCGGGTGGATCTACGAGCAGTACTTC	CASSLGSGWIYEQYF
TRBJ1-2	NA	NA	TRBV25-1	TGTGCCAGCAGTAGGGTGGACTATGGCTACACCTTC	CASSRVDYGYTF
TRBJ2-7	TRBD1	NA	TRBV27	TGTGCCAGCAGTTTATCGGGACAGGGGGCCCACGAGCAGTACTTC	CASSLSGQGAHEQYF
TRBJ1-1	NA	NA	TRBV20-1	TGCAGTGCCCGGGGACTGACATTGTGGCTAGCTTTCTTT	CSARGLTLWLAFF
TRBJ2-5	NA	NA	TRBV29-1	TGCAGCCTTGAAGGGTCGGGGGAGACCCAGTACTTC	CSLEGSGETQYF
TRBJ1-2	NA	NA	TRBV2	TGTGCCAGCAGTGTCTCCGCAGGGATCGCTGGCTACACCTTC	CASSVSAGIAGYTF
TRBJ2-3	NA	NA	TRBV29-1	TGCAGCGTGCGCGTGGGGGCAGATGCGCAGTATTTT	CSVRVGADAQYF
TRBJ2-7	NA	NA	TRBV4-1	TGCGCCAGCAGCCAGACTATGGTTGTAAAGAAGGAAAGGTACGAGCAGTACTTC	CASSQTMVVKKERYEQYF
TRBJ1-5	TRBD1	once	TRBV12-3/TRBV12-4	TGTGCCAGCAGAGCTGCCCGGGACAGGGGACAAGAGCCCCAGCATTTT	CASRAARDRGQEPQHF
TRBJ2-2	NA	NA	TRBV11-2	TGTGCCAGCAGCCCACGGCCTTCCGGAAACACCGGGGAGCTGTTTTTT	CASSPRPSGNTGELFF
TRBJ1-5	TRBD1	NA	TRBV28	TGTGCCACGAAGGAGACAGGGCTCTATAGCAATCAGCCCCAGCATTTT	CATKETGLYSNQPQHF
TRBJ2-6	TRBD2	NA	TRBV7-6	TGTGCCAGCAGCTTAGCTAGCGGGAGTGCTGGGGCCAACGTCCTGACTTTC	CASSLASGSAGANVLTF
TRBJ2-3	TRBD2	NA	TRBV2	TGTGCCAGCATGGTTTCCCCTCTAGCGGGAGGGCCAGATACGCAGTATTTT	CASMVSPLAGGPDTQYF
TRBJ1-5	NA	NA	TRBV3-1	TGTGCCAGCAGCCAAGCCGACAGGCCGGAGCCCCAGCATTTT	CASSQADRPEPQHF
TRBJ2-2	NA	NA	TRBV9	TGTGCCAGCAGGAGGGGGGACGGGGAGCTGTTTTTT	CASRRGDGELFF
TRBJ1-1	NA	NA	TRBV3-1	TGTGCCAGCAGCCAAGGCAGGGTGGGCACTGAAGCTTTCTTT	CASSQGRVGTEAFF
TRBJ2-5	NA	NA	TRBV5-5	TGTGCCAGCAGCTTGATGGGGCAAGAGACCCAGTACTTC	CASSLMGQETQYF
TRBJ2-2	NA	NA	TRBV7-3	TGTGCCAGCAGCTTAAAAGACACCGGGGAGCTGTTTTTT	CASSLKDTGELFF
TRBJ2-6	NA	NA	TRBV2	TGTGCCAGCAGCGCCGATTCCTCTGGGGCCAACGTCCTGACTTTC	CASSADSSGANVLTF
TRBJ2-2	NA	NA	TRBV28	TGTGCCAGCAGTTTACAGAGGACCTGGGGCGGGGAGCTGTTTTTT	CASSLQRTWGGELFF
TRBJ2-7	TRBD1	NA	TRBV20-1	TGCAGTGCTAGAGGGGGGCAGGGGGCCTCCTACGAGCAGTACTTC	CSARGGQGASYEQYF
TRBJ2-7	TRBD1	once	TRBV18	TGTGCCAGCTCACCTACTCCCGGGACAGGGGGCTACGAGCAGTACTTC	CASSPTPGTGGYEQYF
TRBJ2-2	NA	NA	TRBV19	TGTGCCAGTAGTATTGCCTGGAACACCGGGGAGCTGTTTTTT	CASSIAWNTGELFF
TRBJ1-1	NA	NA	TRBV15	TGTGCCACCAGCAGAGATTTTTCAGGGGTCGCTGAAGCTTTCTTT	CATSRDFSGVAEAFF
TRBJ1-5	NA	NA	TRBV10-3	TGTGCCATCACCCCAGGGTCTGGGCAGCCCCAGCATTTT	CAITPGSGQPQHF
TRBJ2-5	TRBD2	NA	TRBV9	TGTGCCAGCAGCGTAGCTAGCGGGCCCCAAGAGACCCAGTACTTC	CASSVASGPQETQYF
TRBJ2-2	NA	once	TRBV5-6	TGTGCCAGCAGCTTGAAATGGGGGAACACCGGGGAGCTGTTTTTT	CASSLKWGNTGELFF
TRBJ1-3	NA	NA	TRBV9	TGTGCCAGCAGCGTAGGGGGGGCGGAAGGCACCATATATTTT	CASSVGGAEGTIYF
TRBJ2-7	NA	NA	TRBV12-3/TRBV12-4	TGTGCCAGCAGGCTTACAGGGTACGCGAGCAGGGATGACCAGCAGTACTTC	CASRLTGYASRDDQQYF
TRBJ2-7	NA	NA	TRBV28	TGTGCCAGCAGCCTTCGATACGAGCAGTACTTC	CASSLRYEQYF
TRBJ2-1	TRBD1	few	TRBV6-2/TRBV6-3	TGTGCCAGCAGTTACTCGACAGGGGCCTACAATGAGCAGTTCTTC	CASSYSTGAYNEQFF
TRBJ1-2	NA	NA	TRBV10-3	TGTGCCATAGGGGAGGGCCTCTATGGCTACACCTTC	CAIGEGLYGYTF
TRBJ2-1	NA	NA	TRBV5-6	TGTGCCAGCAGCTTGGCACAACCCTCCGGGGGGCAGTTCTTC	CASSLAQPSGGQFF
TRBJ1-1	NA	NA	TRBV20-1	TGCAGTGCTAGAGTTTACACTGAAGCTTTCTTT	CSARVYTEAFF
TRBJ1-6	NA	NA	TRBV25-1	TGTGCCAGCAGTGAATGGGGGAATGTTATTTCACCCCTCCACTTT	CASSEWGNVISPLHF
TRBJ2-2	NA	NA	TRBV7-9	TGTGCCAGCAAAACCCCCGGGGAGAACCCAACCGGGGAGCTGTTTTTT	CASKTPGENPTGELFF
TRBJ2-7	NA	NA	TRBV15	TGTGCCACCAGCAGAGATCTCAGGGGTCCTTACGAGCAGTACTTC	CATSRDLRGPYEQYF
TRBJ2-7	TRBD1	once	TRBV27	TGTGCCAGCAGTTGGACAGGATTAAGCGAGCAGTACTTC	CASSWTGLSEQYF
TRBJ2-1	NA	NA	TRBV7-9	TGTGCCAGCAGCTTAGTGGGTAGCTCGGACAATGAGCAGTTCTTC	CASSLVGSSDNEQFF
TRBJ1-3	NA	once	TRBV14	TGTGCCAGCAGCCACTCAAAGTCCCCGTCCTCTGGAAACACCATATATTTT	CASSHSKSPSSGNTIYF
TRBJ1-1	NA	NA	TRBV4-3	TGCGCCAGCAGCCAGGTCGGGGGGGCGAGCACTGAAGCTTTCTTT	CASSQVGGASTEAFF
TRBJ1-4	NA	NA	TRBV9	TGTGCCAGCAGCGTAGAAGCAGGAGGCGAAAAACTGTTTTTT	CASSVEAGGEKLFF
TRBJ1-6	NA	NA	TRBV7-2	TGTGCCAGCAGCTTTCGCGGACTGAGCTCCTATAATTCACCCCTCCACTTT	CASSFRGLSSYNSPLHF
TRBJ1-1	TRBD1	NA	TRBV19	TGTGCCAGTAGACTTGAGACAGGGATGAGGACTGAAGCTTTCTTT	CASRLETGMRTEAFF
TRBJ2-1	NA	NA	TRBV6-6	TGTGCCAGCAGTTACGACTCTAGGTACAATGAGCAGTTCTTC	CASSYDSRYNEQFF
TRBJ1-6	NA	NA	TRBV2	TGTGCCAGCAGCGGGAATTCACCCCTCCACTTT	CASSGNSPLHF
TRBJ2-2	NA	few	TRBV4-1	TGCGCCAGCAGCCAAGATGGTGTACCCGGGGAGCTGTTTTTT	CASSQDGVPGELFF
TRBJ2-1	TRBD2	NA	TRBV5-6	TGTGCCAGCAGCTTGGCCTTGCGCGAGGCGGGAGAAGAGCAGTTCTTC	CASSLALREAGEEQFF
TRBJ1-2	NA	NA	TRBV20-1	TGCAGTGCTAGAGATCTCAGGGGAGGAAGATATGGCTACACCTTC	CSARDLRGGRYGYTF
TRBJ1-5	TRBD1	NA	TRBV7-2	TGTGCCAGCAGCGTACAGGGGGCTGAGGGACAGCCCCAGCATTTT	CASSVQGAEGQPQHF
TRBJ2-1	TRBD2	NA	TRBV29-1	TGCAGCGTGAGGACTAGCGGGGGGGATGAGCAGTTCTTC	CSVRTSGGDEQFF